The clone carrying this TCR beta chain has a count of ten or more. These data belong to a study of T cells in Graves' hyperthyroidism and ophthalmopathy. Germline CDR1 reads SGDLS; CDR2 reads YYNGEE. The length of the CDR3 is 13 residues. The trim removed 0 bases at V and 6 bases at J, leaving 3 bases unmatched. The TCR beta CDR3 regions underwent amplification using RNA transcripts as the source. First-round RT-PCR with HTBI primers amplified the TCR CDR3 region. Each CDR3 protein gets one entry after TCRdb re-called the multiplex PCR reads with MiXCR. The table lists 500,000 to 600,000 distinct CDR3 sequences, 40% to 55% of them singletons.

The sample comprised peripheral blood or thyroid tissue (not recorded which). This chain uses TRBV9 with TRBJ2-7; 7 bases agree with TRBD2. The TCR comes from an adult woman with Graves' disease, either hyperthyroidism or ophthalmopathy (not recorded which). DNA of the CDR3: TGTGCCAGCAGCGTAGTGGGAGGGGCCGAGCAGTACTTC. Translated: CASSVVGGAEQYF.